This T cell receptor (beta chain) emerged from a study of patients and donors after allogeneic stem cell transplantation. TCRdb re-called the RT-PCR reads through MiXCR, storing one row per CDR3 protein. The table lists 150,000 to 200,000 distinct CDR3 sequences, 25% to 35% of them singletons. Trimming cost V 0 bases and J 9 bases, with 23 bases left between them. CDR1 is LGHNA and CDR2 is YSLEER in the germline V gene. The CDR3 runs 17 residues. The sequence was collected from a human donor who was either an allogeneic HSCT recipient or a stem cell or donor lymphocyte infusion donor (not recorded which). It is not recorded whose cells these are; they may come from a transplant donor. The chain carries TRBV4-3 and TRBJ1-2; D gene ambiguous. Sequenced sample: blood, either unsorted or a sorted T cell fraction (not recorded which). CDR3 protein: CASSQDASRRVPSSYTF. CDR3 nucleotides: TGCGCCAGCAGCCAAGATGCCTCCCGTCGGGTTCCCTCAAGCTACACCTTC.